The T cell receptor (beta chain) described here comes from a study of blood T cell repertoires in COVID-19. TCRdb's table, derived via immunoSEQ multiplex PCR, lists solely in-frame clones and lacks some. Counted here are 84,000 or so clones, 78% occurring once; the ten biggest clones make up 6.3%. The CDR3 contains 12 residues. Germline V gene lookup returns CDR1 SGHAT and CDR2 FQNNGV. With 5 bases clipped from V and 6 bases from J, the junction kept 3 bases outside the gene matches. This clone occurred a few times. The TCR comes from a man between 65 and 79 years old with COVID-19, enrolled during active disease. This chain connects TRBV11-2 to TRBJ2-7; 8 bases are a match to TRBD1. The sample comprised peripheral blood. The CDR3 sequence is CASSSRGREQYF. CDR3 in DNA: TGTGCCAGCAGCAGCAGGGGGCGCGAGCAGTACTTC. Based on the CDR3 plus reference TRBV11-2 and TRBJ2-7, the full variable domain is EAGVAQSPRYKIIEKRQSVAFWCNPISGHATLYWYQQILGQGPKLLIQFQNNGVVDDSQLPKDRFSAERLKGVDSTLKIQPAKLEDSAVYLCASSSRGREQYFGPGTRLTVT.